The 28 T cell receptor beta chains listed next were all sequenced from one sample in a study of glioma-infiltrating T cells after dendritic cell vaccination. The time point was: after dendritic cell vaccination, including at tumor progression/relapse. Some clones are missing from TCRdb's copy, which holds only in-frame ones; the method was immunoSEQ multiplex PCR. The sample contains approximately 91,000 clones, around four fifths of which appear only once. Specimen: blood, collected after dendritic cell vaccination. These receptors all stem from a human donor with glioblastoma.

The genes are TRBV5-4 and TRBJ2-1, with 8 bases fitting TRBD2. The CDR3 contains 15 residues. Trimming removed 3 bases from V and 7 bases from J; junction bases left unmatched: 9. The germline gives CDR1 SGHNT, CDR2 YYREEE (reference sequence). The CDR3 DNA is TGTGCCAGCAGCTCCCCGGGACTAGTCTCAAATGAGCAGTTCTTC. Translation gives CASSSPGLVSNEQFF.

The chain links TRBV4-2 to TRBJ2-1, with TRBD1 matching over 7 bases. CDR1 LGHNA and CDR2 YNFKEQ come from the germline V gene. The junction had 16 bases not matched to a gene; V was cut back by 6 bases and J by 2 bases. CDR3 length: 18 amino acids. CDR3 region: CASRQTGDLARPYNEQFF. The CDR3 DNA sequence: TGTGCCAGCAGACAAACAGGGGATTTGGCTAGACCCTACAATGAGCAGTTCTTC.

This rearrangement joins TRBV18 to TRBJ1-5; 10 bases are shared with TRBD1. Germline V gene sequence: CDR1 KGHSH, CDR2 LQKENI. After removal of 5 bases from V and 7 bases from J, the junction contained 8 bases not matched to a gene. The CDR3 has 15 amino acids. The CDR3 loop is CASSAGTGVDQPQHF. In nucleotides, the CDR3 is TGTGCCAGCTCAGCCGGGACAGGGGTTGACCAGCCCCAGCATTTT.

In nucleotides, the CDR3 is TGTGCCAGCAGCCCAGGACAGGGCGCAACTAATGAAAAACTGTTTTTT. Amino acids: CASSPGQGATNEKLFF. The chain recombines TRBV4-2 with TRBJ1-4; 8 bases are shared with TRBD1. The CDR3 spans 16 residues. CDR1 is LGHNA and CDR2 is YNFKEQ in the germline V gene. V shed 4 bases and J 0 bases; nucleotides not matched to a gene: 4.

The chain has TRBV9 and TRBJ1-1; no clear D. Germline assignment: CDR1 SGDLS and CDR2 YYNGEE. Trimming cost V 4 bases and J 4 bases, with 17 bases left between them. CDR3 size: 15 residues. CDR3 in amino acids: CASSPRGGSSTEAFF. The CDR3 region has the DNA TGTGCCAGCAGCCCTAGAGGAGGGAGTAGCACTGAAGCTTTCTTT.

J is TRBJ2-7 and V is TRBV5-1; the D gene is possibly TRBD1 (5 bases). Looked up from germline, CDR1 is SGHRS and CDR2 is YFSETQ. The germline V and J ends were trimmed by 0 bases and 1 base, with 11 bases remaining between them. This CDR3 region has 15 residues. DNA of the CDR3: TGCGCCAGCAGCTTGGCGCAGGGCCTTTCCTACGAGCAGTACTTC. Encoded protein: CASSLAQGLSYEQYF.

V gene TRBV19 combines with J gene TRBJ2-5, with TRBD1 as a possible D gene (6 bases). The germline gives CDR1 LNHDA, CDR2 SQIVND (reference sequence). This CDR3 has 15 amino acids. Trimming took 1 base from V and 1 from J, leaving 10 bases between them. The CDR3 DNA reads TGTGCCAGTAGTATAGCTGGGACATTCCAAGAGACCCAGTACTTC. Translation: CASSIAGTFQETQYF. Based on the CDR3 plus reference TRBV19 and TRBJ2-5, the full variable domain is DGGITQSPKYLFRKEGQNVTLSCEQNLNHDAMYWYRQDPGQGLRLIYYSQIVNDFQKGDIAEGYSVSREKKESFPLTVTSAQKNPTAFYLCASSIAGTFQETQYFGPGTRLLVL.

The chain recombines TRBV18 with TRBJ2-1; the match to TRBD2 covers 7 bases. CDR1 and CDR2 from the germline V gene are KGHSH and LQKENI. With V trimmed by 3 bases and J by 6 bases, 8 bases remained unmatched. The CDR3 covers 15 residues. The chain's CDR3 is CASSPRAGEGNEQFF. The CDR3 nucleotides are TGTGCCAGCTCACCCCGTGCGGGAGAGGGCAATGAGCAGTTCTTC.

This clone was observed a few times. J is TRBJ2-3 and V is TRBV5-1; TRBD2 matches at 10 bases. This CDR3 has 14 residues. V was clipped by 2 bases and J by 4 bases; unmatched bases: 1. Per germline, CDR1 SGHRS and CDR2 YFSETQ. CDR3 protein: CASSFLAGADTQYF. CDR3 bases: TGCGCCAGCAGCTTCCTAGCGGGAGCAGATACGCAGTATTTT.

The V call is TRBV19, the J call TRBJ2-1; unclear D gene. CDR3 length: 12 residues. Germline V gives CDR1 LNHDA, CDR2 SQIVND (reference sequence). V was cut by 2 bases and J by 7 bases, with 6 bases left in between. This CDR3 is CASSIPANEQFF. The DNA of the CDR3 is TGTGCCAGTAGTATACCTGCGAATGAGCAGTTCTTC.

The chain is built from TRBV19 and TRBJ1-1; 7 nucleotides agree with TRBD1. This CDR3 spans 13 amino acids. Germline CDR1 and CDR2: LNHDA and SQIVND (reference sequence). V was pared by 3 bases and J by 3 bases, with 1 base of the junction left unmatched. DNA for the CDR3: TGTGCCAGTAGTATCGACAGGGACACTGAAGCTTTCTTT. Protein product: CASSIDRDTEAFF.

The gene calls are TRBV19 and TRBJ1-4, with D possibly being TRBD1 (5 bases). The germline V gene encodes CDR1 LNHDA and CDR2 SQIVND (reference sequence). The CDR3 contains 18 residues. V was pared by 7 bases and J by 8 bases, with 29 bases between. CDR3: CASINGHRSVPGGEKLFF. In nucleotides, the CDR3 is TGTGCCAGTATTAACGGACATCGGTCCGTTCCCGGGGGAGAAAAACTGTTTTTT.

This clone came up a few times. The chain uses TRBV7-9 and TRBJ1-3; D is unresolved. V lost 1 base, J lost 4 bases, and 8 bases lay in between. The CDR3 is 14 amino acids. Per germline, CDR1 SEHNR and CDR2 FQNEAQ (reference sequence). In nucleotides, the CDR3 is TGTGCCAGCAGCTTAGGTCCAGAAGGAAACACCATATATTTT. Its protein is CASSLGPEGNTIYF.

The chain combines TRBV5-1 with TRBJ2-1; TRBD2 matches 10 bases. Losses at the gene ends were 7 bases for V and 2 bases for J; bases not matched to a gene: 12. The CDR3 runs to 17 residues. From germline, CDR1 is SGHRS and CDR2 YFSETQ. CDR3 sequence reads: CASRGASGSLTYNEQFF. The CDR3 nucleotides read TGCGCCAGCCGCGGGGCTAGCGGGAGTTTAACCTACAATGAGCAGTTCTTC.

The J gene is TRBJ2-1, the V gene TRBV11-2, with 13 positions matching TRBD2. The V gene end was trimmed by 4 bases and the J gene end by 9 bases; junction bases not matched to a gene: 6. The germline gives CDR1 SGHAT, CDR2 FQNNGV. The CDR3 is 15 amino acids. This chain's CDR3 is CASSSGTSGIAEQFF. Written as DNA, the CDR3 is TGTGCCAGCAGCTCCGGGACTAGCGGGATAGCTGAGCAGTTCTTC. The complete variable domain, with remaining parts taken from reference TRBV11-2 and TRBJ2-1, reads EAGVAQSPRYKIIEKRQSVAFWCNPISGHATLYWYQQILGQGPKLLIQFQNNGVVDDSQLPKDRFSAERLKGVDSTLKIQPAKLEDSAVYLCASSSGTSGIAEQFFGPGTRLTVL.

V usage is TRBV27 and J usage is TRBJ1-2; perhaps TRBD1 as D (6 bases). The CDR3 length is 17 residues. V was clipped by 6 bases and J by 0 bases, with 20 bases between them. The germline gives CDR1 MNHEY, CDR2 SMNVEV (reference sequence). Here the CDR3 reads CASRKEQGVRTNYGYTF. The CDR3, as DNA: TGTGCCAGCAGAAAAGAACAGGGCGTAAGAACTAACTATGGCTACACCTTC.

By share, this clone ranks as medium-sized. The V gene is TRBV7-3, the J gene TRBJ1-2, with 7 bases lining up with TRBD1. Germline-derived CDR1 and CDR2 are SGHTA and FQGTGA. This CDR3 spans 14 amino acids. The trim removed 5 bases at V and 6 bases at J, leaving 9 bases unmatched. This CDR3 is CASSTQGLGDGYTF. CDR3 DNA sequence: TGTGCCAGCAGCACACAGGGGCTGGGGGATGGCTACACCTTC.

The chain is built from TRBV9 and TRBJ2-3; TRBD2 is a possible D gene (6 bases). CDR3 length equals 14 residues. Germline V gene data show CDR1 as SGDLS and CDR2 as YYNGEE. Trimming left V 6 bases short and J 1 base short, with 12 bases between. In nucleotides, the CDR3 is TGTGCCAGCACGCGGGCTAGCGGCACAGATACGCAGTATTTT. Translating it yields CASTRASGTDTQYF. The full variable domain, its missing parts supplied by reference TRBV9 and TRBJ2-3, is DSGVTQTPKHLITATGQRVTLRCSPRSGDLSVYWYQQSLDQGLQFLIQYYNGEERAKGNILERFSAQQFPDLHSELNLSSLELGDSALYFCASTRASGTDTQYFGPGTRLTVL.

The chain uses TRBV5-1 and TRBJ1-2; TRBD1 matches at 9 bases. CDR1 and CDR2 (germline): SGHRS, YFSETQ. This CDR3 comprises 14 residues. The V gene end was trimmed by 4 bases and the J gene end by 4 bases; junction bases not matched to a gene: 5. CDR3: CASSGGTGSYGYTF. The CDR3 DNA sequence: TGCGCCAGCAGCGGTGGGACAGGGAGCTATGGCTACACCTTC. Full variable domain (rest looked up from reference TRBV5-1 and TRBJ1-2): KAGVTQTPRYLIKTRGQQVTLSCSPISGHRSVSWYQQTPGQGLQFLFEYFSETQRNKGNFPGRFSGRQFSNSRSEMNVSTLELGDSALYLCASSGGTGSYGYTFGSGTRLTVV.

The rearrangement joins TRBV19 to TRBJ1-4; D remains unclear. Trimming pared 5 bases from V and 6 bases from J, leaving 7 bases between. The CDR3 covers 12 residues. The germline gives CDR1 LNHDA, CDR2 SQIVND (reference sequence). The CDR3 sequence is CASSPRDEKLFF. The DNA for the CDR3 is TGTGCCAGTAGTCCGAGGGATGAAAAACTGTTTTTT.

In DNA form, the CDR3 reads TGTGCCAGCAGTTATATACAGGGCAATGGCTACACCTTC. It is translated as CASSYIQGNGYTF. This sequence joins TRBV6-5 and TRBJ1-2, with D perhaps matching TRBD1 (6 bases). Germline V gene lookup returns CDR1 MNHEY and CDR2 SVGAGI. The CDR3 runs to 13 residues. Trimming took 3 bases from V and 6 from J, leaving 11 bases between them.

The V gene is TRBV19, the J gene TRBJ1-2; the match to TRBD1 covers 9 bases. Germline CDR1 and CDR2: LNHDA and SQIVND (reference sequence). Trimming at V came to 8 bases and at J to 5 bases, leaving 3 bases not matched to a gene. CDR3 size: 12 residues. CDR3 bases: TGTGCCAGTGGGGACAGGGAATATGGCTACACCTTC. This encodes CASGDREYGYTF.

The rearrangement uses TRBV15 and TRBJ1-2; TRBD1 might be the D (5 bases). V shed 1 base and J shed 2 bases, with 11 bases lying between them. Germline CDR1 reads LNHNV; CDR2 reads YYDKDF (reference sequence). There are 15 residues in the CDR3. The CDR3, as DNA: TGTGCCACCAGCAGAGTCGACAGCTTAAACTATGGCTACACCTTC. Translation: CATSRVDSLNYGYTF. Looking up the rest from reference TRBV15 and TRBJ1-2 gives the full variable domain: DAMVIQNPRYQVTQFGKPVTLSCSQTLNHNVMYWYQQKSSQAPKLLFHYYDKDFNNEADTPDNFQSRRPNTSFCFLDIRSPGLGDTAMYLCATSRVDSLNYGYTFGSGTRLTVV.

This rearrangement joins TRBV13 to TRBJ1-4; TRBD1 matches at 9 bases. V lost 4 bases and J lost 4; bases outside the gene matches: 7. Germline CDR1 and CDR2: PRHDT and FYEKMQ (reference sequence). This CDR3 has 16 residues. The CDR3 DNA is TGTGCCAGCAGCTACCAACCGGGACAGGGTAATGAAAAACTGTTTTTT. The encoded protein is CASSYQPGQGNEKLFF.

This CDR3 is CASSKRREGSDTQYF. For the CDR3, the DNA is TGTGCCAGTAGTAAAAGGCGGGAGGGCTCAGATACGCAGTATTTT. This chain uses TRBV19 with TRBJ2-3; TRBD2 aligns across 9 bases. With 4 bases clipped from V and 4 bases from J, the junction kept 6 bases outside the gene matches. The CDR3 loop spans 15 amino acids. Germline V gene data show CDR1 as LNHDA and CDR2 as SQIVND (reference sequence).

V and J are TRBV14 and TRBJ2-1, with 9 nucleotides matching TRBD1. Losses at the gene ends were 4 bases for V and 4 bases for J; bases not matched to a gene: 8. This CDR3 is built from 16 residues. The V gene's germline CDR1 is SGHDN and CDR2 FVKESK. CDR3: CASSLGQGRRYNEQFF. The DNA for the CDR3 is TGTGCCAGCAGCCTCGGACAGGGGCGACGATACAATGAGCAGTTCTTC.

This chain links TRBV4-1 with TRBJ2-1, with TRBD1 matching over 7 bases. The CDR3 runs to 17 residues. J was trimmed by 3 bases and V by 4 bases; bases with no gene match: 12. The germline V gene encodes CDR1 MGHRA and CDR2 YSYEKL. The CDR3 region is CASSRFRPSGGYNEQFF. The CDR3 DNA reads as TGCGCCAGCAGCCGATTCCGCCCTTCAGGGGGCTACAATGAGCAGTTCTTC.

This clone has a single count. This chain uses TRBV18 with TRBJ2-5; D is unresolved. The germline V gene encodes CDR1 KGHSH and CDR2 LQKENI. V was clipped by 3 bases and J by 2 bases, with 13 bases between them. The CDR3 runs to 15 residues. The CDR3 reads CASSPRYLKQETQYF. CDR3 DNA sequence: TGTGCCAGCTCACCCCGATACTTAAAACAAGAGACCCAGTACTTC.